Shown below are 24 T cell receptor beta chains from a single sample sequenced in a study of post-analysis software for immune sequencing data. TCR beta cDNA libraries had unique molecular identifiers. TCRdb re-called the PCR reads through MiXCR, storing one row per CDR3 protein. The sample has just over 250,000 distinct CDR3 sequences; 35% to 45% are singletons. Study-wide results and caveats: Comparison of patients with controls showed about 5 TRBV segments more frequent in patients, TRBV5-6, TRBV5-1 and TRBV20-1 among them.

The antigens for these receptors are not known. The sequencing input was blood. The receptors were sampled from a girl aged 10 to 17 with multiple sclerosis.

In its sample, this clonotype was seen many times. The chain uses TRBV4-1 and TRBJ1-1; D gene unclear. The length of the CDR3 is 15 residues. Germline-derived CDR1 and CDR2 are MGHRA and YSYEKL. Between the trimmed V and J ends, which lost 4 bases and 1 base, there was a span of 13 bases. The CDR3 region has the DNA TGCGCCAGCAGCCCACACCTTACAGAGAACACTGAAGCTTTCTTT. This codes for CASSPHLTENTEAFF.

The genes are TRBV20-1 and TRBJ1-5; 7 nucleotides agree with TRBD1. Germline CDR1 and CDR2: DFQATT and SNEGSKA (reference sequence). Trimming cost V 6 bases and J 3 bases; bases outside gene matches: 8. CDR3 length: 14 residues. This CDR3 reads CSARQGQYNQPQHF. CDR3 bases: TGCAGTGCCAGACAGGGACAGTACAATCAGCCCCAGCATTTT.

This clonotype was observed once. A read error is possible here, since a much larger clone lies one base away. The chain uses TRBV5-1 and TRBJ2-5, with D unclear. Germline V CDR1 and CDR2: SGHRS, YFSETQ. Trimming pared 5 bases from V and 0 bases from J, leaving 20 bases between. The CDR3 length is 17 residues. CDR3 in DNA: TGCGCCAGCAGGATCAAGGTCAATGAAAGGGACCAAGAGACCCAGTACTTC. Protein: CASRIKVNERDQETQYF.

This clonotype was counted many times. This rearrangement joins TRBV15 to TRBJ2-6, with D perhaps matching TRBD1 or TRBD2 (5 bases each). V gave up 0 bases and J gave up 4 bases, with 13 bases separating them. Germline CDR1 LNHNV, CDR2 YYDKDF (reference sequence). This CDR3 is built from 17 residues. The CDR3 DNA follows: TGTGCCACCAGCAGAGATCGAGGGGTGGGAGGGGCCAACGTCCTGACTTTC. This gives the protein CATSRDRGVGGANVLTF.

Concerning this clonotype: A much larger clone differs by one base, so this may be a read error. V and J are TRBV5-1 and TRBJ2-3; 9 bases are a match to TRBD1. Germline V gene sequence: CDR1 SGHRS, CDR2 YFSETQ. This CDR3 has 20 amino acids. V dropped 4 bases and J dropped 6; count of bases not matched to a gene: 24. This CDR3 reads CASSVIFVRTGALAGDTQYF. The CDR3 DNA sequence: TGCGCCAGCAGCGTAATCTTTGTACGGACAGGGGCCCTCGCCGGGGATACGCAGTATTTT.

The sample holds a few counts of this clonotype. This chain uses TRBV2 with TRBJ2-2; no reliable D call. The V end lost 3 bases, the J end lost 2 bases, and 7 bases lay between the germline ends. Germline V CDR1 and CDR2: SNHLY, FYNNEI. The CDR3 runs to 14 residues. The CDR3 here is CASSDWANTGELFF. The CDR3 DNA is TGTGCCAGCAGTGATTGGGCAAACACCGGGGAGCTGTTTTTT. Full variable domain (rest looked up from reference TRBV2 and TRBJ2-2): EPEVTQTPSHQVTQMGQEVILRCVPISNHLYFYWYRQILGQKVEFLVSFYNNEISEKSEIFDDQFSVERPDGSNFTLKIRSTKLEDSAMYFCASSDWANTGELFFGEGSRLTVL.

This clonotype was recorded a few times. This clone may be a read error of a much larger clone one base away. J is TRBJ1-2 and V is TRBV28, with D possibly being TRBD1 (5 bases). The germline CDR1 and CDR2 sequences are MDHEN and SYDVKM. V lost 4 bases to trimming and J lost 5 bases, with 11 bases between them. The CDR3 extends over 13 amino acids. In DNA form, the CDR3 reads TGTGCCAGCAGTTCCGGACGGGGGTATGGCTACACCTTC. Protein product: CASSSGRGYGYTF.

Remarks on this clonotype: A much bigger clone sits one base away, suggesting this may be a read error. J is TRBJ2-3 and V is TRBV6-6; no clear D gene. CDR1 is MNHNY and CDR2 is SVGAGI in the germline V gene (reference sequence). V dropped 6 bases and J dropped 7 bases, with 8 bases sitting between them. CDR3 length equals 11 residues. The CDR3 spells CASSSRNTQYF. The CDR3 bases are TGTGCCAGCAGCTCTAGGAATACGCAGTATTTT.

The chain combines TRBV6-2 or TRBV6-3 with TRBJ2-5, with a weak D call TRBD2 (5 bases). V shed 10 bases and J shed 5 bases, with 20 bases lying between them. The V gene's germline CDR1 is MNHEY and CDR2 SVGEGT. The CDR3 is 14 residues long. For the CDR3, the DNA is TGTGCCACTACGAGGGCTAGCTCGGAGGAGACCCAGTACTTC. This encodes CATTRASSEETQYF.

The V call is TRBV20-1, the J call TRBJ2-4; D possibly corresponds to TRBD1 (6 bases). The DNA end lines up better with TRBJ2-7; the J call may be wrong. The CDR3 covers 13 residues. The V gene's germline CDR1 is DFQATT and CDR2 SNEGSKA (reference sequence). The CDR3 region has the DNA TGCAGTGCTAGCCCTGACAGGCGTTACGAGCAGTACTTC. It is translated as CSASPDRRYEQYF.

In its sample, this clonotype was seen once. V and J are TRBV19 and TRBJ2-2; D may be TRBD1 (6 bases). CDR3 size: 14 residues. In germline, CDR1 is LNHDA, CDR2 SQIVND (reference sequence). The CDR3 loop reads CAAEAGAGTGELFF. For the CDR3, the DNA is TGTGCTGCCGAAGCAGGGGCTGGAACCGGGGAGCTGTTTTTT.

The chain carries TRBV5-1 and TRBJ2-1; a weak D match, TRBD2 (6 bases). The CDR3 sequence is 13 residues long. Per germline, CDR1 SGHRS and CDR2 YFSETQ. V lost 3 bases and J lost 8, with 12 bases in between. CDR3 sequence (DNA): TGCGCCAGCAGCTCGGACTACGGCCATGAGCAGTTCTTC. Translated: CASSSDYGHEQFF.

In its sample, this clonotype was seen many times. CDR3 DNA: TGTGCCACCGAACCATCAGTCAATTCACCCCTCCACTTT. It yields the protein CATEPSVNSPLHF. The chain joins TRBV25-1 to TRBJ1-6, with D unresolved. V shed 10 bases and J shed 7 bases, with 14 bases lying between them. Germline V gene data show CDR1 as MGHDK and CDR2 as SYGVNS. There are 13 residues in the CDR3.

This clonotype was recorded at least ten times. The V call is TRBV9, the J call TRBJ1-6, with 7 positions matching TRBD1. The CDR3 consists of 14 residues. Per germline, CDR1 SGDLS and CDR2 YYNGEE. The V gene end was trimmed by 4 bases and the J gene end by 9 bases; junction bases not matched to a gene: 7. For the CDR3, the DNA is TGTGCCAGCAGCCAGGGGGAGGTTACTTCACCCCTCCACTTT. This sequence encodes CASSQGEVTSPLHF.

This clonotype was seen a handful of times. The chain couples TRBV7-9 to TRBJ2-2; the D gene is possibly TRBD1 (5 bases). Per germline, CDR1 SEHNR and CDR2 FQNEAQ (reference sequence). The CDR3 sequence is 15 residues long. V dropped 7 bases and J dropped 4 bases, with 16 bases sitting between them. The CDR3 loop is CASTLGDSPTGELFF. DNA for the CDR3: TGTGCCAGCACCTTGGGCGACAGTCCCACCGGGGAGCTGTTTTTT. The full variable domain, with the rest looked up from reference TRBV7-9 and TRBJ2-2, is DTGVSQNPRHKITKRGQNVTFRCDPISEHNRLYWYRQTLGQGPEFLTYFQNEAQLEKSRLLSDRFSAERPKGSFSTLEIQRTEQGDSAMYLCASTLGDSPTGELFFGEGSRLTVL.

On this clonotype: Being one base from a much bigger clone, this may be a read error. V is TRBV10-3 and J is TRBJ2-1, with D perhaps TRBD2 (5 bases). Per the germline V gene, CDR1 is ENHRY and CDR2 is SYGVKD. V lost 6 bases to trimming and J lost 1 base, with 10 bases between them. CDR3 length equals 14 residues. The CDR3 bases are TGTGCCATCAGGGAGGTCGGTTCCTACAATGAGCAGTTCTTC. Translated, it gives CAIREVGSYNEQFF.

This clonotype has only a few counts. A much larger clone lies one base from this, so it may be a read error. The chain is built from TRBV18 and TRBJ2-5; D is unresolved. V gave up 3 bases and J gave up 7 bases, with 6 bases separating them. CDR3 length: 11 amino acids. Germline V gene lookup returns CDR1 KGHSH and CDR2 LQKENI. CDR3 protein: CASSPEGTQYF. CDR3 nucleotides: TGTGCCAGCTCACCGGAAGGGACCCAGTACTTC.

This clonotype was observed many times. The chain links TRBV6-1 to TRBJ1-2; no firm D call. Germline V lookup: CDR1 MNHNS, CDR2 SASEGT. V lost 5 bases and J 2 bases, leaving 12 bases between the germline ends. The CDR3 is 14 amino acids. The CDR3 DNA follows: TGTGCCAGCAGTCCTTGGACGGAGAACTATGGCTACACCTTC. It translates to CASSPWTENYGYTF.

This clonotype was observed a handful of times. The chain is built from TRBV4-1 and TRBJ1-1; D call uncertain. Trimming took off 4 bases at V and 6 bases at J, with 18 bases between the two ends. Germline V CDR1 and CDR2: MGHRA, YSYEKL. CDR3 length: 15 amino acids. CDR3 sequence: CASSPAPFGRSEAFF. Here the CDR3 DNA reads TGCGCCAGCAGCCCCGCTCCGTTTGGACGGTCTGAAGCTTTCTTT.

This chain connects TRBV28 to TRBJ2-5, with D possibly called TRBD1 or TRBD2 (6 bases each). CDR1 and CDR2 from the germline V gene are MDHEN and SYDVKM. CDR3 size: 14 residues. Trimming removed 6 bases at V and 7 bases at J, with 18 bases between. CDR3 sequence reads: CASRPTQGGATQYF. CDR3 bases: TGTGCCAGCAGGCCAACACAGGGCGGGGCGACCCAGTACTTC.

This clonotype was detected a few times. The chain combines TRBV7-2 with TRBJ2-1, with D possibly matching TRBD1 (6 bases). The V gene's germline CDR1 is SGHTA and CDR2 FQGNSA. With 3 bases removed from V and 8 bases from J, the gap between germline ends came to 14 bases. The CDR3 has 14 residues. The CDR3 protein is CASSFSGTWDEQFF. The CDR3 region has the DNA TGTGCCAGCAGCTTTTCCGGGACATGGGATGAGCAGTTCTTC. The entire variable domain, with the rest obtained from reference TRBV7-2 and TRBJ2-1, is as follows: GAGVSQSPSNKVTEKGKDVELRCDPISGHTALYWYRQSLGQGLEFLIYFQGNSAPDKSGLPSDRFSAERTGGSVSTLTIQRTQQEDSAVYLCASSFSGTWDEQFFGPGTRLTVL.

The chain joins TRBV11-1 to TRBJ1-2, with a tentative D call TRBD1 (6 bases). CDR3 length: 15 amino acids. Germline V gives CDR1 SGHAT, CDR2 FQDESV (reference sequence). Trimming removed 3 bases at V and 2 bases at J, with 13 bases between. The CDR3: CASSFGITGNYGYTF. As DNA, the CDR3 is TGTGCCAGCAGCTTCGGGATTACAGGGAACTATGGCTACACCTTC.

This clonotype appeared many times. The chain has TRBV20-1 and TRBJ2-1, with D tentatively TRBD2 (6 bases). The CDR3 extends over 12 amino acids. Trimming shortened V by 0 bases and J by 11 bases, and 11 bases separated the two germline ends. Germline assignment: CDR1 DFQATT and CDR2 SNEGSKA (reference sequence). In DNA, the CDR3 is TGCAGTGCTAGAGATGTAGGCGGGAAGCAGTTCTTC. Translation: CSARDVGGKQFF.

This clonotype came up many times. The V and J genes are TRBV3-1 and TRBJ1-6; no reliable D call. Trimming removed 3 bases from V and 3 bases from J, with 15 bases in between. The CDR3 contains 17 residues. Per germline, CDR1 LGHDT and CDR2 YNNKEL (reference sequence). The CDR3 here is CASSQGNQVGYNSPLHF. DNA of the CDR3: TGTGCCAGCAGCCAGGGGAACCAAGTTGGCTATAATTCACCCCTCCACTTT.